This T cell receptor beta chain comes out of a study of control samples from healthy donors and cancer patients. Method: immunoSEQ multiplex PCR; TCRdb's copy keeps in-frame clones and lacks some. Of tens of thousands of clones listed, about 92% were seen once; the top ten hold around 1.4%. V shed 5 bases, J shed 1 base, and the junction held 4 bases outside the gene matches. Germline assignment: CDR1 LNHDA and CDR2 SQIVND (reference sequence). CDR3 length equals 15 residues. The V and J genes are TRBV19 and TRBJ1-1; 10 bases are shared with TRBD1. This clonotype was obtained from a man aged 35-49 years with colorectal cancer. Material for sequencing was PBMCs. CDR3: CASSLRTGGNTEAFF. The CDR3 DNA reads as TGTGCCAGTAGTCTCCGGACAGGGGGGAACACTGAAGCTTTCTTT.